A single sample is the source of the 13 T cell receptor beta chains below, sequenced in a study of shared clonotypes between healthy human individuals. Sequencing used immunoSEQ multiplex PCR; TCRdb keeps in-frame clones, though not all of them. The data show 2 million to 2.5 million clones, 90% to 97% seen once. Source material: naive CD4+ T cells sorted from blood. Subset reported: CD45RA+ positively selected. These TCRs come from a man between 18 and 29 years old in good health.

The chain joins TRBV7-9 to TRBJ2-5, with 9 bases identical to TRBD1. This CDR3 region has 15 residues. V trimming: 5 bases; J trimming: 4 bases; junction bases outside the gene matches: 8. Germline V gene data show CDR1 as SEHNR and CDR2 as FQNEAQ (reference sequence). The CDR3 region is CASSMTGGKRETQYF. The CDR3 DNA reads TGTGCCAGCAGCATGACAGGGGGTAAGAGAGAGACCCAGTACTTC.

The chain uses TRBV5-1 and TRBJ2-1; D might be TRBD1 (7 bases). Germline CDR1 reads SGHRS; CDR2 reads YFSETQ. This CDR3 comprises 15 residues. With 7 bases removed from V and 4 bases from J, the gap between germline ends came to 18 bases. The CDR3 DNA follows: TGCGCCAGCTATCCGGGGGACAGCGCTTACAATGAGCAGTTCTTC. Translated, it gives CASYPGDSAYNEQFF.

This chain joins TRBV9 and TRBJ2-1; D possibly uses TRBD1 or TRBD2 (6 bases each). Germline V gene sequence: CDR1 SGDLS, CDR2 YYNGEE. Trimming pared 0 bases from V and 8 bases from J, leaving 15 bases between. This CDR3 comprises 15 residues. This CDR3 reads CASSVVGTGGDEQFF. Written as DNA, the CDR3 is TGTGCCAGCAGCGTAGTCGGGACTGGGGGCGATGAGCAGTTCTTC.

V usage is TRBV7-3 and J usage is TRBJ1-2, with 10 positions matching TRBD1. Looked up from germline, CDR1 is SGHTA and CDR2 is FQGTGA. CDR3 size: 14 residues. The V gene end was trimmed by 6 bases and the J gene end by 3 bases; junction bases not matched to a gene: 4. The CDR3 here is CASRPGTGDYGYTF. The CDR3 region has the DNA TGTGCCAGCAGACCCGGGACAGGGGACTATGGCTACACCTTC. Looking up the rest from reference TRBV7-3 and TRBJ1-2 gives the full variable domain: GAGVSQTPSNKVTEKGKYVELRCDPISGHTALYWYRQSLGQGPEFLIYFQGTGAADDSGLPNDRFFAVRPEGSVSTLKIQRTERGDSAVYLCASRPGTGDYGYTFGSGTRLTVV.

This CDR3 reads CASSLRQAYEQYF. The CDR3 DNA is TGTGCCAGCAGTTTGAGACAGGCCTACGAGCAGTACTTC. This rearrangement joins TRBV27 to TRBJ2-7; a possible D gene is TRBD1 (6 bases). V was cut by 3 bases and J by 2 bases, with 8 bases left in between. Germline loops: CDR1 MNHEY, CDR2 SMNVEV (reference sequence). The CDR3 has 13 amino acids.

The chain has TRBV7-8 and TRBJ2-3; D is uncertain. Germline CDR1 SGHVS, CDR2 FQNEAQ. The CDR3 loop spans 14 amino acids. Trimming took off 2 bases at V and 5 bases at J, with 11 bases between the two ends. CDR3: CASSLFRAEDTQYF. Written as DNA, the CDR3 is TGTGCCAGCAGCTTATTCCGTGCGGAAGATACGCAGTATTTT.

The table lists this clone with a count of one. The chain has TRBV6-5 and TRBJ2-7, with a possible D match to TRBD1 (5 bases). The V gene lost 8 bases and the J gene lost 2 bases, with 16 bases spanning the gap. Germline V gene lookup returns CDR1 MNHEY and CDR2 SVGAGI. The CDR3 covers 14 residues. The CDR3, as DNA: TGTGCCAGCGGTAGTCAGGACACCACCTACGAGCAGTACTTC. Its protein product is CASGSQDTTYEQYF.

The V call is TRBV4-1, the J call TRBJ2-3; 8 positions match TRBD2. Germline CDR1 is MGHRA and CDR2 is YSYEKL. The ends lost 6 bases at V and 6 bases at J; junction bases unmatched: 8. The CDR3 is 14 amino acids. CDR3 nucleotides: TGCGCCAGCAGGTGGCGGGAGGTATTGGATACGCAGTATTTT. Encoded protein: CASRWREVLDTQYF.

The CDR3: CASSETLSATNEKLFF. In DNA, the CDR3 is TGTGCCAGCAGTGAAACCCTTAGTGCAACTAATGAAAAACTGTTTTTT. The V and J genes are TRBV6-1 and TRBJ1-4; no clear D gene. Germline V gene data show CDR1 as MNHNS and CDR2 as SASEGT. CDR3 length equals 16 residues. The ends were cut back, 2 bases at V and 0 bases at J, with 10 bases in the middle.

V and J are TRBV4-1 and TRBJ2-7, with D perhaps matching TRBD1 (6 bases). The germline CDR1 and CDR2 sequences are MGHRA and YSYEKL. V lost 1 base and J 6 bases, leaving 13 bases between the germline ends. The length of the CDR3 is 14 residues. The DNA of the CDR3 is TGCGCCAGCAGCCAAGGGGGGCGCGATCCCGAGCAGTACTTC. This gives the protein CASSQGGRDPEQYF.

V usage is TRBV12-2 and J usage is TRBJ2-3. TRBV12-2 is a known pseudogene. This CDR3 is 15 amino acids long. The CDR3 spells CASRPRGFPTDTQYF. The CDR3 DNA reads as TGTGCAAGTCGCCCGAGGGGTTTCCCCACAGATACGCAGTATTTT.

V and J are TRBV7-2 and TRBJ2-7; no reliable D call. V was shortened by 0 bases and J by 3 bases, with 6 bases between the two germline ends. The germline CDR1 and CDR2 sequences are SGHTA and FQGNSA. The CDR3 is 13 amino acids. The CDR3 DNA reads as TGTGCCAGCAGCTTAGCGTTCGACTACGAGCAGTACTTC. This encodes CASSLAFDYEQYF.

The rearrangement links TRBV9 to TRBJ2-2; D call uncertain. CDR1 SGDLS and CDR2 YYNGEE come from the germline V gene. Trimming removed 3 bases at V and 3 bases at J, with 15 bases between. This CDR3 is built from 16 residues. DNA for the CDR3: TGTGCCAGCAGCGCCCCCGAAACAGTGTACACCGGGGAGCTGTTTTTT. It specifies CASSAPETVYTGELFF. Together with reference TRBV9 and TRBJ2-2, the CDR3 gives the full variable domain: DSGVTQTPKHLITATGQRVTLRCSPRSGDLSVYWYQQSLDQGLQFLIQYYNGEERAKGNILERFSAQQFPDLHSELNLSSLELGDSALYFCASSAPETVYTGELFFGEGSRLTVL.